The 23 T cell receptor beta chains below come from one sample, sequenced in a study of chemoradiotherapy in HPV16-positive cancers (dated by TCRdb to between 2021 and 2024). Library preparation was by the immunoSEQ multiplex PCR assay. Entries here come from immuneACCESS through TCRdb and include only in-frame sequences with V and J called. Some clones fail to appear in such tables; in the studies checked, an unresolved V gene covers under half of the shortfall, and the cause of the remainder is unknown. The sample has about 23,000 clones on record, about 90% of them singletons. Clones ranked in the top ten supply roughly 4.5% of the sample. Source: blood, taken from a patient who underwent chemoradiotherapy. These TCRs come from a human donor with HPV-associated anogenital cancer.

The rearrangement links TRBV5-5 to TRBJ2-5; no reliable D call. This CDR3 spans 14 amino acids. V was cut by 0 bases and J by 2 bases, with 8 bases left in between. Germline CDR1 is SGHKS and CDR2 is YYEKEE (reference sequence). The CDR3 here is CASSLATLQETQYF. The CDR3 DNA is TGTGCCAGCAGCTTGGCGACTTTACAAGAGACCCAGTACTTC.

The genes are TRBV10-2 and TRBJ2-3, with D uncertain. The CDR3 length is 15 residues. V was shortened by 3 bases and J by 3 bases, with 13 bases between the two germline ends. Germline loops: CDR1 WSHSY, CDR2 SAAADI. The CDR3 DNA reads TGCGCCAGCAGTGAAAGAGGTGCAATGACAGATACGCAGTATTTT. Translation gives CASSERGAMTDTQYF.

The table lists this clone with a few counts. The CDR3: CASSETDYEQYF. The CDR3 DNA reads as TGTGCCAGCAGTGAAACCGACTACGAGCAGTACTTC. The chain couples TRBV6-1 to TRBJ2-7; D uncertain. There are 12 residues in the CDR3. Germline V gives CDR1 MNHNS, CDR2 SASEGT. V was cut by 2 bases and J by 3 bases, with 5 bases left in between.

The chain uses TRBV7-9 and TRBJ2-7; 9 bases agree with TRBD2. The length of the CDR3 is 15 residues. Germline V lookup: CDR1 SEHNR, CDR2 FQNEAQ (reference sequence). The V and J ends lost 5 bases and 3 bases, in that order; junction bases with no gene match: 8. The CDR3 loop reads CASSPGGGRGYEQYF. Written as DNA, the CDR3 is TGTGCCAGCAGCCCCGGCGGCGGGAGGGGCTACGAGCAGTACTTC.

The table lists this clone with a few counts. The rearrangement joins TRBV5-4 to TRBJ2-3; 7 bases match TRBD1. The trim removed 4 bases at V and 1 base at J, leaving 9 bases unmatched. Germline CDR1 SGHNT, CDR2 YYREEE (reference sequence). This CDR3 contains 16 residues. CDR3 in DNA: TGTGCCAGCAGCCCGAGGACAGGCGCCGGCACAGATACGCAGTATTTT. This encodes CASSPRTGAGTDTQYF.

This clone was counted once. The V gene is TRBV6-1, the J gene TRBJ2-1, with D uncertain. CDR1 is MNHNS and CDR2 is SASEGT in the germline V gene. V was shortened by 5 bases and J by 11 bases, with 10 bases between the two germline ends. The CDR3 loop spans 11 amino acids. This chain's CDR3 is CASSYSQKQFF. CDR3 nucleotide sequence: TGTGCCAGCAGTTATTCACAAAAGCAGTTCTTC.

CDR3 sequence reads: CASSASGGNEQFF. DNA for the CDR3: TGCGCCAGCAGTGCCTCCGGGGGCAATGAGCAGTTCTTC. The rearrangement joins TRBV10-1 to TRBJ2-1, with D possibly being TRBD2 (6 bases). CDR1 WNHNN and CDR2 SYGVQD come from the germline V gene (reference sequence). Trimming left V 4 bases short and J 6 bases short, with 10 bases between. The CDR3 consists of 13 residues.

This chain uses TRBV14 with TRBJ2-3; D not certain. The CDR3 runs 16 residues. From germline, CDR1 is SGHDN and CDR2 FVKESK. The V and J ends lost 3 bases and 0 bases respectively, with 13 bases between them. CDR3 amino acids: CASSQVVATSTDTQYF. The CDR3 bases are TGTGCCAGCAGCCAGGTAGTTGCAACTAGCACAGATACGCAGTATTTT.

The chain is built from TRBV7-2 and TRBJ1-6, with D unresolved. Germline V gene sequence: CDR1 SGHTA, CDR2 FQGNSA. V shed 2 bases and J shed 10 bases, with 6 bases lying between them. The length of the CDR3 is 12 residues. The CDR3 DNA follows: TGTGCCAGCAGCTTAACCCGATCACCCCTCCACTTT. The encoded protein is CASSLTRSPLHF.

The chain is built from TRBV30 and TRBJ2-3; tentative D call: TRBD1 (6 bases). Germline CDR1 reads GTSNPN; CDR2 reads SVGIG (reference sequence). The CDR3 sequence is 15 residues long. V lost 5 bases to trimming and J lost 1 base, with 16 bases between them. The chain's CDR3 is CAWENGQLGTDTQYF. In nucleotides, the CDR3 is TGTGCCTGGGAGAATGGACAGCTTGGCACAGATACGCAGTATTTT.

The chain is built from TRBV30 and TRBJ1-1; 9 bases map to TRBD1. The germline V gene encodes CDR1 GTSNPN and CDR2 SVGIG (reference sequence). CDR3 size: 14 residues. Germline trimming cut 2 bases from V and 10 bases from J; bases unmatched to any gene: 11. The CDR3, as DNA: TGTGCCTGGAGTCCGACTTGGGGACAGGGAAGAGCTTTCTTT. Protein product: CAWSPTWGQGRAFF.

The rearrangement uses TRBV4-3 and TRBJ2-6; tentatively, D is TRBD1 (5 bases). The length of the CDR3 is 18 residues. CDR1 and CDR2 (germline): LGHNA, YSLEER. V was clipped by 3 bases and J by 2 bases, with 17 bases between them. CDR3 nucleotide sequence: TGCGCCAGCAGCCAGCGCCCAGGCGGACAAACTGGGGCCAACGTCCTGACTTTC. This gives the protein CASSQRPGGQTGANVLTF.

The chain links TRBV7-6 to TRBJ2-2; 12 positions agree with TRBD1. Germline V gives CDR1 SGHVS, CDR2 FNYEAQ. The ends lost 5 bases at V and 6 bases at J; junction bases unmatched: 4. The CDR3 spans 15 residues. CDR3: CASSHRDRGPGELFF. CDR3 bases: TGTGCCAGCAGCCACCGGGACAGGGGGCCCGGGGAGCTGTTTTTT.

This clone was seen just once. This chain joins TRBV5-4 and TRBJ2-7; TRBD2 matches at 11 bases. V dropped 2 bases and J dropped 7; count of bases not matched to a gene: 14. This CDR3 spans 17 amino acids. Germline CDR1 and CDR2: SGHNT and YYREEE (reference sequence). CDR3 in amino acids: CASSLGSGRASLLEQYF. The CDR3, as DNA: TGTGCCAGCAGCTTAGGTAGCGGGAGGGCCAGCTTACTGGAGCAGTACTTC. The variable domain in full, completed from reference TRBV5-4 and TRBJ2-7, reads ETGVTQSPTHLIKTRGQQVTLRCSSQSGHNTVSWYQQALGQGPQFIFQYYREEENGRGNFPPRFSGLQFPNYSSELNVNALELDDSALYLCASSLGSGRASLLEQYFGPGTRLTVT.

Here the CDR3 reads CASSLGTVNTEAFF. The CDR3 nucleotides are TGTGCCAGCAGCTTGGGGACAGTTAACACTGAAGCTTTCTTT. The V and J genes are TRBV7-9 and TRBJ1-1, with 7 bases lining up with TRBD1. The CDR3 is made up of 14 amino acids. Germline CDR1 is SEHNR and CDR2 is FQNEAQ (reference sequence). Germline trimming cut 3 bases from V and 2 bases from J; bases unmatched to any gene: 3. Looking up the rest from reference TRBV7-9 and TRBJ1-1 gives the full variable domain: DTGVSQNPRHKITKRGQNVTFRCDPISEHNRLYWYRQTLGQGPEFLTYFQNEAQLEKSRLLSDRFSAERPKGSFSTLEIQRTEQGDSAMYLCASSLGTVNTEAFFGQGTRLTVV.

This chain uses TRBV5-5 with TRBJ2-7; 13 nucleotides match TRBD2. CDR3 length: 15 amino acids. V shed 4 bases and J 4 bases; nucleotides not matched to a gene: 5. Per the germline V gene, CDR1 is SGHKS and CDR2 is YYEKEE (reference sequence). The CDR3 loop is CASSPWTSGGYEQYF. In DNA form, the CDR3 reads TGTGCCAGCAGCCCCTGGACTAGCGGGGGATACGAGCAGTACTTC.

Only one count was recorded for this clone. The CDR3 nucleotides read TGTGCCAGCAGTCTGGGACCGCCTAAAAGTAATTCACCCCTCCACTTT. As protein: CASSLGPPKSNSPLHF. This sequence joins TRBV2 and TRBJ1-6; D is possibly TRBD1 (5 bases). The CDR3 is made up of 16 amino acids. Germline CDR1 reads SNHLY; CDR2 reads FYNNEI. Trimming took off 5 bases at V and 6 bases at J, with 17 bases between the two ends.

The chain couples TRBV29-1 to TRBJ1-1, with TRBD1 matching over 7 bases. The germline V gene has CDR1 SQVTM and CDR2 ANQGSEA. The CDR3 has 13 amino acids. The V and J ends lost 7 bases and 3 bases, in that order; junction bases with no gene match: 8. Written as DNA, the CDR3 is TGCAGCGGGAGACAGGGACGGGACACTGAAGCTTTCTTT. This encodes CSGRQGRDTEAFF. Full variable domain (missing parts from reference TRBV29-1 and TRBJ1-1): SAVISQKPSRDICQRGTSLTIQCQVDSQVTMMFWYRQQPGQSLTLIATANQGSEATYESGFVIDKFPISRPNLTFSTLTVSNMSPEDSSIYLCSGRQGRDTEAFFGQGTRLTVV.

This chain joins TRBV4-3 and TRBJ1-1; D not resolved. The CDR3 has 14 residues. CDR1 LGHNA and CDR2 YSLEER come from the germline V gene. Trimming stripped 0 bases from V and 1 base from J, with 6 bases between. CDR3 nucleotide sequence: TGCGCCAGCAGCCAAGATCGAACGAACACTGAAGCTTTCTTT. Encoded protein: CASSQDRTNTEAFF.

The chain couples TRBV30 to TRBJ1-6; 8 bases map to TRBD1. The germline V gene has CDR1 GTSNPN and CDR2 SVGIG (reference sequence). V dropped 2 bases and J dropped 9; count of bases not matched to a gene: 6. This CDR3 region has 14 residues. CDR3 bases: TGTGCCTGGAGTCAGGGGACAGGTTTTTCACCCCTCCACTTT. Translated, it gives CAWSQGTGFSPLHF.

This clone was observed a single time. The V call is TRBV5-1, the J call TRBJ2-7, with D maybe TRBD2 (5 bases). The CDR3 has 15 residues. With 5 bases removed from V and 0 bases from J, the gap between germline ends came to 15 bases. CDR1 and CDR2 from the germline V gene are SGHRS and YFSETQ. The CDR3 nucleotides read TGCGCCAGCAGACTGCTGGATGCGGGCTCCTACGAGCAGTACTTC. This codes for CASRLLDAGSYEQYF.

The CDR3 loop is CASSPGLAGLTDTQYF. In DNA form, the CDR3 reads TGTGCCAGCTCACCAGGACTAGCGGGATTGACAGATACGCAGTATTTT. The V call is TRBV18, the J call TRBJ2-3; 12 positions agree with TRBD2. Germline values: CDR1 KGHSH, CDR2 LQKENI. V shed 2 bases, J shed 3 bases, and the junction held 3 bases outside the gene matches. The length of the CDR3 is 16 residues.

The chain recombines TRBV5-1 with TRBJ1-3; D gene uncertain. Trimming removed 2 bases at V and 0 bases at J, with 9 bases between. CDR1 is SGHRS and CDR2 is YFSETQ in the germline V gene. The CDR3 runs 15 residues. The CDR3 DNA follows: TGCGCCAGCAGCTTCGGTGGTTTCTCTGGAAACACCATATATTTT. This codes for CASSFGGFSGNTIYF.